The 17 T cell receptor beta chains below come from one sample, sequenced in a study of CD8+CD57+ T cells in acquired aplastic anemia. The patients chosen for sequencing had shown expansion of CD8+CD57+ cells (detected by flow cytometry). Researchers used genomic DNA as the template to profile TCR beta VDJ and CDR3. From the reads, TCRdb called clonotypes with MiXCR, one entry per CDR3 protein. Counted here are fewer than 200,000 distinct CDR3 sequences, almost 50% occurring once; the ten biggest clones make up roughly 13%. What was sequenced was sorted CD4+, CD8+, or CD8+CD57+ T cells (not recorded which) from PBMCs. These receptors all come from a human donor with aplastic anemia.

At least ten counts were recorded for this clonotype. V is TRBV29-1 and J is TRBJ1-5, with D unclear. The germline gives CDR1 SQVTM, CDR2 ANQGSEA. V gave up 0 bases and J gave up 2 bases, with 14 bases separating them. The CDR3 loop spans 16 amino acids. CDR3 loop: CSVEEKVVQGNQPQHF. The CDR3, as DNA: TGCAGCGTTGAAGAAAAGGTGGTGCAGGGCAATCAGCCCCAGCATTTT.

As for this clonotype: The conserved final phenylalanine or tryptophan is absent from the CDR3, which likely points to a read error. The chain employs TRBV19 and TRBJ2-2, with D possibly being TRBD1 (6 bases). CDR1 and CDR2 (germline): LNHDA, SQIVND (reference sequence). The V gene lost 5 bases and the J gene lost 1 base, with 8 bases spanning the gap. This CDR3 region has 14 residues. The DNA of the CDR3 is TGTGCCAGTAGTTTGGGACAGAACACCGGGGAGCTGTTTTGT. It specifies CASSLGQNTGELFC.

This clonotype was counted at least ten times. In nucleotides, the CDR3 is TGCGCCAGCAGCTTGGGGACAGGGGACGGTTATGGCTACACCTTC. Translated: CASSLGTGDGYGYTF. The chain uses TRBV5-1 and TRBJ1-2; 9 nucleotides agree with TRBD1. The length of the CDR3 is 15 residues. Germline CDR1 is SGHRS and CDR2 is YFSETQ. The ends lost 0 bases at V and 5 bases at J; junction bases unmatched: 5.

At least ten counts were recorded for this clonotype. The rearrangement uses TRBV20-1 and TRBJ1-2, with 10 nucleotides matching TRBD1. Germline V gene lookup returns CDR1 DFQATT and CDR2 SNEGSKA (reference sequence). The CDR3 contains 13 residues. Unmatched junction bases numbered 5, after V lost 2 bases and J lost 8 bases. CDR3 sequence (DNA): TGCAGTGCTAGAAGACAGGGGGCGAGGGGCTACACCTTC. Encoded protein: CSARRQGARGYTF.

This clonotype has a count of ten or more. J is TRBJ1-1 and V is TRBV7-6; no clear D. This CDR3 has 12 residues. In germline, CDR1 is SGHVS, CDR2 FNYEAQ. V gave up 4 bases and J gave up 1 base, with 4 bases separating them. The CDR3 sequence is CASSSANTEAFF. The CDR3 DNA follows: TGTGCCAGCAGCTCCGCGAACACTGAAGCTTTCTTT.

This clonotype has at least ten counts. The J gene is TRBJ2-5, the V gene TRBV6-6; D is ambiguous. Trimming left V 4 bases short and J 1 base short, with 7 bases between. The length of the CDR3 is 13 residues. CDR1 is MNHNY and CDR2 is SVGAGI in the germline V gene (reference sequence). The CDR3 nucleotides are TGTGCCAGCAGTTCCGGCGTCCAAGAGACCCAGTACTTC. Residues: CASSSGVQETQYF.

This clonotype was picked up many times. The chain links TRBV5-4 to TRBJ2-3; unclear D gene. The CDR3 is made up of 13 amino acids. Germline CDR1 reads SGHNT; CDR2 reads YYREEE (reference sequence). Between the trimmed V and J ends, which lost 1 base and 4 bases, there was a span of 7 bases. CDR3 amino acids: CASSLPGADTQYF. The CDR3 bases are TGTGCCAGCAGCTTGCCGGGTGCAGATACGCAGTATTTT.

This clonotype showed up many times. V usage is TRBV7-2 and J usage is TRBJ2-1, with 9 bases aligning to TRBD2. The length of the CDR3 is 16 residues. With 2 bases clipped from V and 7 bases from J, the junction kept 9 bases outside the gene matches. CDR1 is SGHTA and CDR2 is FQGNSA in the germline V gene. DNA of the CDR3: TGTGCCAGCAGCTTAAGGCGGGCGGGGGGGCGGAATGAGCAGTTCTTC. It specifies CASSLRRAGGRNEQFF. Variable domain in full (rest from reference TRBV7-2 and TRBJ2-1): GAGVSQSPSNKVTEKGKDVELRCDPISGHTALYWYRQSLGQGLEFLIYFQGNSAPDKSGLPSDRFSAERTGGSVSTLTIQRTQQEDSAVYLCASSLRRAGGRNEQFFGPGTRLTVL.

This clonotype was seen a few times. V is TRBV18 and J is TRBJ1-1; D may be TRBD1 (5 bases). There are 13 residues in the CDR3. V lost 5 bases to trimming and J lost 0 bases, with 7 bases between them. Germline lookup yields CDR1 KGHSH and CDR2 LQKENI. CDR3 bases: TGTGCCAGCTCAGGGGCCTTGAACACTGAAGCTTTCTTT. It translates to CASSGALNTEAFF.

The rearrangement uses TRBV11-2 and TRBJ2-7, with 7 bases that match TRBD2. CDR3 length: 16 amino acids. CDR1 is SGHAT and CDR2 is FQNNGV in the germline V gene. Germline trimming cut 1 base from V and 3 bases from J; bases unmatched to any gene: 9. Written as DNA, the CDR3 is TGTGCCAGCAGCTTAGGACGCAGCGGGACCTTCTACGAGCAGTACTTC. Its protein is CASSLGRSGTFYEQYF.

Remarks on this clonotype: A single base separates this from a much larger clone, so it may be a read error. The rearrangement joins TRBV5-1 to TRBJ2-5; 7 bases map to TRBD1. CDR3 size: 13 residues. CDR1 and CDR2 from the germline V gene are SGHRS and YFSETQ. In nucleotides, the CDR3 is TGCGCCAGCAGGTTGGACAGGTGGGGGACCCAGTACTTC. Translating it yields CASRLDRWGTQYF.

The rearrangement uses TRBV7-9 and TRBJ2-2, with a weak D call TRBD2 (5 bases). The CDR3 spans 15 residues. Germline V gene sequence: CDR1 SEHNR, CDR2 FQNEAQ (reference sequence). Trimming pared 4 bases from V and 4 bases from J, leaving 13 bases between. The CDR3 DNA reads TGTGCCAGCAGCTCGATGAGCGGTGTCACCGGGGAGCTGTTTTTT. Its protein product is CASSSMSGVTGELFF.

This clonotype has more than one count but fewer than ten. The CDR3 protein is CASSRETQYF. CDR3 nucleotides: TGTGCCAGCAGCCGAGAGACCCAGTACTTC. This rearrangement joins TRBV7-9 to TRBJ2-5; no clear D gene. This CDR3 contains 10 residues. Trimming took off 5 bases at V and 4 bases at J, with 2 bases between the two ends. Germline CDR1 reads SEHNR; CDR2 reads FQNEAQ (reference sequence).

This clonotype appeared many times. The CDR3 is CSASPRGGGHGYTF. The CDR3 DNA follows: TGCAGTGCTTCCCCCCGGGGAGGAGGCCATGGCTACACCTTC. The chain has TRBV20-1 and TRBJ1-2; D not certain. Per germline, CDR1 DFQATT and CDR2 SNEGSKA (reference sequence). V was pared by 5 bases and J by 6 bases, with 19 bases between. The CDR3 is 14 amino acids.

This rearrangement joins TRBV6-5 to TRBJ2-7; D gene uncertain. The CDR3 is 12 amino acids. Germline lookup yields CDR1 MNHEY and CDR2 SVGAGI. The V gene lost 7 bases and the J gene lost 0 bases, with 7 bases spanning the gap. CDR3 loop: CASKPSSYEQYF. The DNA of the CDR3 is TGTGCCAGCAAGCCTAGCTCCTACGAGCAGTACTTC.

Ten or more counts support this clonotype. This sequence joins TRBV5-1 and TRBJ2-7; no reliable D call. CDR3 length: 13 amino acids. Germline loops: CDR1 SGHRS, CDR2 YFSETQ. Between the trimmed V and J ends, which lost 0 bases and 3 bases, there was a span of 7 bases. The CDR3 DNA reads as TGCGCCAGCAGCTTGGACAGCGTCTACGAGCAGTACTTC. Translation: CASSLDSVYEQYF.

This CDR3 is CASSQDWTGELFF. The CDR3 DNA sequence: TGTGCCAGCAGCCAAGATTGGACCGGGGAGCTGTTTTTT. The genes are TRBV2 and TRBJ2-2; D is undetermined. The CDR3 is 13 residues long. The V end lost 6 bases, the J end lost 5 bases, and 10 bases lay between the germline ends. Germline V gene lookup returns CDR1 SNHLY and CDR2 FYNNEI.